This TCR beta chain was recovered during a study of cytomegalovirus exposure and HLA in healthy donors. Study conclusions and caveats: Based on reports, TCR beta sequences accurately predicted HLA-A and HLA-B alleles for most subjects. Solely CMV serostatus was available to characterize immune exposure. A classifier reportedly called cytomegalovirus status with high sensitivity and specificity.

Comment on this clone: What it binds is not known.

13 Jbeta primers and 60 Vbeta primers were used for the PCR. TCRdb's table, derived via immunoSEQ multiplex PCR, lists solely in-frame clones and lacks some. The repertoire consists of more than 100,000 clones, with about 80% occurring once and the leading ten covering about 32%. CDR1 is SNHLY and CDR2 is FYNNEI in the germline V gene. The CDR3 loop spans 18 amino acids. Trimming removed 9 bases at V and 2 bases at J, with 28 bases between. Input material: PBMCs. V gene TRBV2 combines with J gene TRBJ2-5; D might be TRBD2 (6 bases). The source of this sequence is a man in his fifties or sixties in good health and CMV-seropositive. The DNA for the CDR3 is TGTGCCAGATCCCGGGACGGGACTGAGAGGGTGAGACAAGAGACCCAGTACTTC. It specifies CARSRDGTERVRQETQYF.